The 6 T cell receptor beta chains below all came from one sample that was sequenced in a study of control samples from healthy donors and cancer patients. The repertoire was sequenced with immunoSEQ multiplex PCR; TCRdb's copy has only in-frame clones and lacks some. The repertoire holds about 140,000 clones, around 94% seen once, with about an eighth in the top ten. The sequenced sample consisted of blood. These receptors were obtained from a man aged 35-49 years in good health.

The chain is built from TRBV6-5 and TRBJ1-2, with D tentatively TRBD1 (5 bases). The CDR3 consists of 13 residues. Trimming pared 6 bases from V and 5 bases from J, leaving 13 bases between. Per the germline V gene, CDR1 is MNHEY and CDR2 is SVGAGI. As DNA, the CDR3 is TGTGCCAGCAGCGGGTCTTGGGGGTATGGCTACACCTTC. Its translation is CASSGSWGYGYTF.

CDR3: CASSGLNSPLHF. CDR3 nucleotide sequence: TGCGCCAGCAGCGGGCTTAATTCACCCCTCCACTTT. The chain carries TRBV5-1 and TRBJ1-6, with D unresolved. Germline CDR1 reads SGHRS; CDR2 reads YFSETQ. The CDR3 is 12 amino acids. With 4 bases removed from V and 6 bases from J, the gap between germline ends came to 5 bases. The full variable domain, in which reference TRBV5-1 and TRBJ1-6 provide the parts outside the CDR3, is KAGVTQTPRYLIKTRGQQVTLSCSPISGHRSVSWYQQTPGQGLQFLFEYFSETQRNKGNFPGRFSGRQFSNSRSEMNVSTLELGDSALYLCASSGLNSPLHFGNGTRLTVT.

The rearrangement uses TRBV27 and TRBJ1-4; D is uncertain. The CDR3 extends over 18 amino acids. CDR1 MNHEY and CDR2 SMNVEV come from the germline V gene (reference sequence). Deletions cut 5 bases from V and 0 bases from J, with 19 bases between. The CDR3 loop reads CASSPGRNIVATNEKLFF. The CDR3, as DNA: TGTGCCAGCAGTCCCGGACGGAACATAGTTGCAACTAATGAAAAACTGTTTTTT.

V and J are TRBV10-3 and TRBJ2-1; no definite D call. Between the trimmed V and J ends, which lost 9 bases and 6 bases, there was a span of 9 bases. Per germline, CDR1 ENHRY and CDR2 SYGVKD. There are 11 residues in the CDR3. The CDR3 spells CAIARANEQFF. In DNA, the CDR3 is TGTGCCATTGCCCGGGCCAATGAGCAGTTCTTC.

This rearrangement joins TRBV10-2 to TRBJ1-1; 9 bases match TRBD1. With V trimmed by 9 bases and J by 5 bases, 4 bases remained unmatched. Germline V gene lookup returns CDR1 WSHSY and CDR2 SAAADI. The CDR3 runs 12 residues. CDR3 DNA: TGCGCCAGTCGACAGGGGGAGACTGAAGCTTTCTTT. It codes for CASRQGETEAFF.

The CDR3 nucleotides are TGTGCCAGCAGCTTGCCTACGGGACAGGGAGGCGAGCAGTACTTC. Protein product: CASSLPTGQGGEQYF. This sequence joins TRBV5-6 and TRBJ2-7, with TRBD1 matching over 9 bases. CDR1 is SGHDT and CDR2 is YYEEEE in the germline V gene. The CDR3 contains 15 residues. With V trimmed by 1 base and J by 6 bases, 8 bases remained unmatched.